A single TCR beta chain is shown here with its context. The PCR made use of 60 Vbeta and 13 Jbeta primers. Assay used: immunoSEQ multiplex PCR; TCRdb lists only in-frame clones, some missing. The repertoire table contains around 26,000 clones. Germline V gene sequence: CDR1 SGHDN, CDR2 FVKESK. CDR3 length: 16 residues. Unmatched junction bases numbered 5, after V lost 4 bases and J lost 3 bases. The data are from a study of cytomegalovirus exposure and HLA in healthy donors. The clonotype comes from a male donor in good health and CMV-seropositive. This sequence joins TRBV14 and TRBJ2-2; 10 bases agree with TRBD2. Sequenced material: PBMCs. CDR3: CASSRGSGRYTGELFF. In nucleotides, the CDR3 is TGTGCCAGCAGCCGCGGTAGCGGGAGGTACACCGGGGAGCTGTTTTTT.